The 4 T cell receptor beta chains below all came from one sample that was sequenced in a study of control samples from healthy donors and cancer patients. Repertoires were generated with immunoSEQ multiplex PCR, while TCRdb's copy carries only in-frame clones and drops some. The table lists roughly 130,000 clones, over 75% of them singletons, with 2% to 2.5% in the top ten. The source material was blood. The receptors stem from a man between 18 and 35 years old in good health.

The gene calls are TRBV19 and TRBJ1-1, with a possible D match to TRBD1 (6 bases). This CDR3 has 14 amino acids. The germline V gene has CDR1 LNHDA and CDR2 SQIVND (reference sequence). V lost 5 bases and J 1 base, leaving 11 bases between the germline ends. This chain's CDR3 is CASSSGQSNTEAFF. CDR3 in DNA: TGTGCCAGTAGTTCCGGACAGTCGAACACTGAAGCTTTCTTT.

This chain uses TRBV11-2 with TRBJ1-3; 8 bases align to TRBD1. This CDR3 contains 15 residues. J gave up 2 bases and V 0 bases, and 0 bases lay outside the gene matches. Germline values: CDR1 SGHAT, CDR2 FQNNGV. The DNA of the CDR3 is TGTGCCAGCAGCTTAGAGACAGGGGCTGGAAACACCATATATTTT. As protein: CASSLETGAGNTIYF.

The CDR3 loop reads CASRRTGPEPQHF. Written as DNA, the CDR3 is TGTGCCAGCAGGAGGACAGGTCCGGAGCCCCAGCATTTT. This chain joins TRBV25-1 and TRBJ1-5; TRBD1 matches 7 bases. The junction had 7 bases not matched to a gene; V was cut back by 6 bases and J by 8 bases. The CDR3 runs 13 residues. Germline values: CDR1 MGHDK, CDR2 SYGVNS.

This chain joins TRBV19 and TRBJ2-5, with 9 bases fitting TRBD2. The germline CDR1 and CDR2 sequences are LNHDA and SQIVND (reference sequence). The CDR3 runs 15 residues. V was clipped by 5 bases and J by 3 bases; unmatched bases: 7. This CDR3 is CASSWASGNKETQYF. CDR3 coding DNA: TGTGCCAGTAGTTGGGCTAGCGGGAATAAAGAGACCCAGTACTTC.